A single sample is the source of the 32 T cell receptor beta chains below, sequenced in a study of T cell responses to AZD1222 COVID-19 vaccine. Profiling relied on immunoSEQ multiplex PCR, and the TCRdb table lists in-frame clones only, not all of them. Altogether some 110,000 clones are present, 85% to 95% being singletons, with the ten largest covering approximately 1.5%. This specimen was peripheral blood, taken on day 0 of AZD1222 vaccination. These receptor sequences come from an adult in good health.

The chain uses TRBV30 and TRBJ2-3; the match to TRBD2 covers 7 bases. Germline CDR1 and CDR2: GTSNPN and SVGIG (reference sequence). This CDR3 contains 13 residues. V lost 5 bases to trimming and J lost 8 bases; unmatched junction nucleotides: 10. Written as DNA, the CDR3 is TGTGCCTGGTCTTTGAGGGAGGGCGTTACGCAGTATTTT. This gives the protein CAWSLREGVTQYF. The full variable domain, with the rest looked up from reference TRBV30 and TRBJ2-3, is SQTIHQWPATLVQPVGSPLSLECTVEGTSNPNLYWYRQAAGRGLQLLFYSVGIGQISSEVPQNLSASRPQDRQFILSSKKLLLSDSGFYLCAWSLREGVTQYFGPGTRLTVL.

This chain connects TRBV2 to TRBJ1-2, with D uncertain. From germline, CDR1 is SNHLY and CDR2 FYNNEI. The CDR3 consists of 14 residues. Between the trimmed V and J ends, which lost 4 bases and 0 bases, there was a span of 9 bases. The CDR3 DNA is TGTGCCAGCAGTGCCAGTAGTTCTAACTATGGCTACACCTTC. This sequence encodes CASSASSSNYGYTF.

The V and J genes are TRBV19 and TRBJ1-4; D may be TRBD1 (6 bases). The CDR3 has 15 residues. V was trimmed by 3 bases and J by 4 bases, leaving 12 bases between them. Germline loops: CDR1 LNHDA, CDR2 SQIVND (reference sequence). The CDR3 DNA follows: TGTGCCAGTAGTATGGGGGGCCGGAGTAATGAAAAACTGTTTTTT. Translated, it gives CASSMGGRSNEKLFF.

The rearrangement links TRBV18 to TRBJ2-1, with 9 bases matching TRBD2. After removal of 0 bases from V and 4 bases from J, the junction contained 4 bases not matched to a gene. Germline V gene sequence: CDR1 KGHSH, CDR2 LQKENI. This CDR3 has 16 residues. In nucleotides, the CDR3 is TGTGCCAGCTCACCACCGTCTAGCGGGATTTACAATGAGCAGTTCTTC. Protein product: CASSPPSSGIYNEQFF.

V and J are TRBV5-5 and TRBJ1-6; no clear D gene. The CDR3 consists of 15 residues. Trimming removed 2 bases at V and 1 base at J, with 7 bases between. The germline V gene encodes CDR1 SGHKS and CDR2 YYEKEE (reference sequence). CDR3 in DNA: TGTGCCAGCAGCTTCGGTGTTTCCTATAATTCACCCCTCCACTTT. This sequence encodes CASSFGVSYNSPLHF.

This sequence joins TRBV5-4 and TRBJ1-6, with 10 bases lining up with TRBD1. The V segment lost 2 bases and the J segment 10 bases; nucleotides outside the gene matches: 6. This CDR3 has 15 amino acids. Per germline, CDR1 SGHNT and CDR2 YYREEE (reference sequence). The CDR3 loop reads CASSLETGGGSPLHF. The CDR3 bases are TGTGCCAGCAGCTTAGAGACAGGGGGCGGGTCACCCCTCCACTTT.

The chain links TRBV7-2 to TRBJ2-1; the D gene could be TRBD1 or TRBD2 (6 bases each). The CDR3 is 14 amino acids. Deletions cut 5 bases from V and 6 bases from J, with 14 bases between. The V gene's germline CDR1 is SGHTA and CDR2 FQGNSA. CDR3: CASSPWGALNEQFF. CDR3 DNA sequence: TGTGCCAGCAGCCCCTGGGGGGCCCTCAATGAGCAGTTCTTC. Full variable domain (remainder filled in from reference TRBV7-2 and TRBJ2-1): GAGVSQSPSNKVTEKGKDVELRCDPISGHTALYWYRQSLGQGLEFLIYFQGNSAPDKSGLPSDRFSAERTGGSVSTLTIQRTQQEDSAVYLCASSPWGALNEQFFGPGTRLTVL.

In DNA, the CDR3 is TGCGCCAGCAGCCAACTCTCGTTGGTTGGGGCTGAAGCTTTCTTT. Encoded protein: CASSQLSLVGAEAFF. V and J are TRBV4-1 and TRBJ1-1; no clear D gene. From germline, CDR1 is MGHRA and CDR2 YSYEKL. Trimming removed 2 bases from V and 6 bases from J, with 16 bases in between. The CDR3 has 15 amino acids.

CDR3 DNA: TGTGCCAGCAGCTCCTTAGCGGGAGCTGCGGATGAGCAGTTCTTC. Its translation: CASSSLAGAADEQFF. The V and J genes are TRBV7-3 and TRBJ2-1; 9 bases fit TRBD2. CDR3 size: 15 residues. Trimming cost V 4 bases and J 8 bases; bases outside gene matches: 9. The germline V gene has CDR1 SGHTA and CDR2 FQGTGA.

The rearrangement joins TRBV5-1 to TRBJ1-4; perhaps TRBD1 as D (6 bases). The CDR3 consists of 17 residues. V lost 3 bases and J 6 bases, leaving 21 bases between the germline ends. CDR1 is SGHRS and CDR2 is YFSETQ in the germline V gene. The CDR3 nucleotides are TGCGCCAGCAGCTCTCCGACCGACAGGCCTGAGGATGAAAAACTGTTTTTT. The encoded protein is CASSSPTDRPEDEKLFF.

V and J are TRBV5-6 and TRBJ1-5; no firm D call. Trimming pared 1 base from V and 3 bases from J, leaving 11 bases between. The length of the CDR3 is 15 residues. The germline V gene has CDR1 SGHDT and CDR2 YYEEEE. The CDR3 bases are TGTGCCAGCAGCTTGTTAGGCAGATACAATCAGCCCCAGCATTTT. Translating it yields CASSLLGRYNQPQHF. The complete variable domain, with remaining parts taken from reference TRBV5-6 and TRBJ1-5, reads DAGVTQSPTHLIKTRGQQVTLRCSPKSGHDTVSWYQQALGQGPQFIFQYYEEEERQRGNFPDRFSGHQFPNYSSELNVNALLLGDSALYLCASSLLGRYNQPQHFGDGTRLSIL.

This clone was seen a single time. The gene calls are TRBV2 and TRBJ1-2; D gene ambiguous. V was pared by 4 bases and J by 1 base, with 7 bases between. This CDR3 has 13 residues. Germline CDR1 SNHLY, CDR2 FYNNEI. The CDR3 DNA is TGTGCCAGCAGTGTTGACATTAACTATGGCTACACCTTC. It is translated as CASSVDINYGYTF.

The chain uses TRBV5-6 and TRBJ1-2; D may be TRBD1 (5 bases). CDR1 is SGHDT and CDR2 is YYEEEE in the germline V gene. The V end lost 2 bases, the J end lost 0 bases, and 8 bases lay between the germline ends. The CDR3 extends over 14 amino acids. The CDR3 DNA reads as TGTGCCAGCAGCTTTCGGGGGGCTAACTATGGCTACACCTTC. Protein sequence: CASSFRGANYGYTF.

The chain joins TRBV5-6 to TRBJ2-7; 11 bases align to TRBD2. Germline-derived CDR1 and CDR2 are SGHDT and YYEEEE. V was clipped by 3 bases and J by 6 bases; unmatched bases: 8. The CDR3 length is 15 residues. This chain's CDR3 is CASSSNLAGGREQYV. For the CDR3, the DNA is TGTGCCAGCAGCTCCAACCTAGCGGGAGGTCGCGAGCAGTACGTC.

The chain employs TRBV5-1 and TRBJ1-4; D call uncertain. Between the trimmed V and J ends, which lost 0 bases and 8 bases, there was a span of 14 bases. The length of the CDR3 is 15 residues. Germline CDR1 is SGHRS and CDR2 is YFSETQ. CDR3 coding DNA: TGCGCCAGCAGCTTGGTATCTGATGGTGAAGAAAAACTGTTTTTT. Translating gives CASSLVSDGEEKLFF.

The V call is TRBV27, the J call TRBJ1-1, with D uncertain. Trimming took off 5 bases at V and 4 bases at J, with 11 bases between the two ends. Germline values: CDR1 MNHEY, CDR2 SMNVEV (reference sequence). This CDR3 is built from 13 residues. The chain's CDR3 is CASSPLPGTEAFF. The CDR3 nucleotides are TGTGCCAGCAGTCCCCTCCCCGGCACTGAAGCTTTCTTT.

J is TRBJ1-6 and V is TRBV9, with D uncertain. Germline V gives CDR1 SGDLS, CDR2 YYNGEE. Trimming removed 0 bases from V and 4 bases from J, with 8 bases in between. This CDR3 comprises 15 residues. CDR3 sequence reads: CASSVEPTYNSPLHF. For the CDR3, the DNA is TGTGCCAGCAGCGTAGAACCCACATATAATTCACCCCTCCACTTT.

This sequence joins TRBV11-2 and TRBJ1-2, with unresolved D. This CDR3 comprises 13 residues. V was shortened by 1 base and J by 8 bases, with 11 bases between the two germline ends. Germline CDR1 and CDR2: SGHAT and FQNNGV. The CDR3 sequence is CASSLVEEGGYTF. The CDR3 coding sequence is TGTGCCAGCAGCTTAGTGGAGGAAGGGGGCTACACCTTC.

The V and J genes are TRBV10-3 and TRBJ1-5; the D is unclear. This CDR3 region has 13 residues. Germline V gene data show CDR1 as ENHRY and CDR2 as SYGVKD. V was clipped by 1 base and J by 8 bases, with 9 bases between them. The CDR3 region is CAISEFQEEPQHF. CDR3 coding DNA: TGTGCCATCAGTGAGTTCCAGGAAGAGCCCCAGCATTTT.

This clone was counted once. The V gene is TRBV7-6, the J gene TRBJ2-1, with 8 positions matching TRBD2. The trim removed 4 bases at V and 10 bases at J, leaving 3 bases unmatched. The germline V gene has CDR1 SGHVS and CDR2 FNYEAQ. This CDR3 comprises 12 residues. The CDR3 sequence: CASSSLAGEQFF. CDR3 sequence (DNA): TGTGCCAGCAGCTCCCTAGCGGGCGAGCAGTTCTTC.

The V gene is TRBV4-1, the J gene TRBJ2-1; D is possibly TRBD2 (5 bases). The CDR3 has 15 residues. In germline, CDR1 is MGHRA, CDR2 YSYEKL. The V gene lost 2 bases and the J gene lost 1 base, with 9 bases spanning the gap. The CDR3 coding sequence is TGCGCCAGCAGCCAAACGGAGGTTTCCTACAATGAGCAGTTCTTC. Residues: CASSQTEVSYNEQFF.

The CDR3 sequence: CASSLGLGRGLANYGYTF. The CDR3 DNA sequence: TGTGCCAGCAGCTTAGGTCTCGGGCGGGGGTTAGCTAACTATGGCTACACCTTC. This chain links TRBV7-2 with TRBJ1-2, with a weak D call TRBD1 (5 bases). Germline V CDR1 and CDR2: SGHTA, FQGNSA. The CDR3 contains 18 residues. Deletions cut 1 base from V and 0 bases from J, with 18 bases between.

The chain has TRBV5-1 and TRBJ2-3, with TRBD2 matching over 8 bases. Germline assignment: CDR1 SGHRS and CDR2 YFSETQ. CDR3 length equals 16 residues. Losses at the gene ends were 1 base for V and 2 bases for J; bases not matched to a gene: 6. This CDR3 reads CASSLSASGPTDTQYF. Here the CDR3 DNA reads TGCGCCAGCAGCTTGTCGGCTAGCGGGCCCACAGATACGCAGTATTTT.

The chain has TRBV7-9 and TRBJ1-3; the D is unclear. There are 13 residues in the CDR3. Germline CDR1 and CDR2: SEHNR and FQNEAQ (reference sequence). Trimming left V 10 bases short and J 0 bases short, with 10 bases between. The CDR3 loop reads CAIGKSSGNTIYF. In nucleotides, the CDR3 is TGTGCCATTGGGAAGAGCTCTGGAAACACCATATATTTT. The whole variable domain, remainder taken from reference TRBV7-9 and TRBJ1-3, is DTGVSQNPRHKITKRGQNVTFRCDPISEHNRLYWYRQTLGQGPEFLTYFQNEAQLEKSRLLSDRFSAERPKGSFSTLEIQRTEQGDSAMYLCAIGKSSGNTIYFGEGSWLTVV.

The V and J genes are TRBV18 and TRBJ1-1; a weak D match, TRBD1 (6 bases). This CDR3 spans 13 amino acids. Trimming removed 6 bases from V and 9 bases from J, with 17 bases in between. Germline CDR1 KGHSH, CDR2 LQKENI. The CDR3, as DNA: TGTGCCAGCTCGCAACAGGACAGTGGACAAGCTTTCTTT. Protein product: CASSQQDSGQAFF.

In its sample, this clone was seen once. The gene calls are TRBV28 and TRBJ2-1, with D possibly being TRBD2 (6 bases). The germline gives CDR1 MDHEN, CDR2 SYDVKM. The length of the CDR3 is 17 residues. V shed 3 bases and J shed 3 bases, with 18 bases lying between them. CDR3: CASSFPTGEDFYNEQFF. The DNA for the CDR3 is TGTGCCAGCAGTTTCCCGACGGGGGAGGACTTCTACAATGAGCAGTTCTTC.

The rearrangement links TRBV11-3 to TRBJ2-6; D possibly uses TRBD1 or TRBD2 (6 bases each). Trimming cost V 10 bases and J 2 bases, with 21 bases left between them. From germline, CDR1 is SGHNT and CDR2 YENEEA. This CDR3 has 17 amino acids. Here the CDR3 DNA reads TGTGCCACCGCCAGAGGGGGGCCGTCGACTGGGGCCAACGTCCTGACTTTC. Protein sequence: CATARGGPSTGANVLTF.

This chain connects TRBV25-1 to TRBJ1-5; D is undetermined. CDR3 size: 13 residues. V dropped 7 bases and J dropped 3 bases, with 10 bases sitting between them. The V gene's germline CDR1 is MGHDK and CDR2 SYGVNS. Here the CDR3 reads CASTSGSNQPQHF. The CDR3 DNA sequence: TGTGCCAGCACGTCAGGCTCCAATCAGCCCCAGCATTTT.

V usage is TRBV11-3 and J usage is TRBJ1-1, with a weak D call TRBD1 (6 bases). Looked up from germline, CDR1 is SGHNT and CDR2 is YENEEA. The CDR3 covers 19 residues. V was shortened by 1 base and J by 1 base, with 22 bases between the two germline ends. The CDR3: CASSLGIIPKQGRNTEAFF. The CDR3 DNA is TGTGCCAGCAGCTTAGGGATAATTCCAAAACAGGGAAGGAACACTGAAGCTTTCTTT.

This clone was observed a handful of times. The V call is TRBV29-1, the J call TRBJ2-3; D gene uncertain. V lost 3 bases, J lost 0 bases, and 10 bases lay in between. The CDR3 runs to 14 residues. The germline V gene encodes CDR1 SQVTM and CDR2 ANQGSEA. Here the CDR3 DNA reads TGCAGCGTTGAGGGTGGAGTTAGCACAGATACGCAGTATTTT. Translation gives CSVEGGVSTDTQYF.

V usage is TRBV11-2 and J usage is TRBJ1-1; D is ambiguous. This CDR3 is 13 amino acids long. Trimming pared 4 bases from V and 1 base from J, leaving 7 bases between. In germline, CDR1 is SGHAT, CDR2 FQNNGV. The CDR3 DNA follows: TGTGCCAGCAGCTCACAGCCGAACACTGAAGCTTTCTTT. Translation gives CASSSQPNTEAFF.

The chain employs TRBV4-1 and TRBJ1-5; perhaps TRBD1 as D (5 bases). Trimming stripped 0 bases from V and 0 bases from J, with 27 bases between. This CDR3 has 22 residues. Germline assignment: CDR1 MGHRA and CDR2 YSYEKL. CDR3 nucleotide sequence: TGCGCCAGCAGCCAAGATCGCCTGACATCTTGGTTCAGGGCCGCTAGCAATCAGCCCCAGCATTTT. It specifies CASSQDRLTSWFRAASNQPQHF.